This T cell receptor beta chain originates from a study of blood T cell repertoires in COVID-19. At the level of the study: From T cells, B-cell-depleted T cells, or PBMCs came the material, which was cDNA or gDNA.

Germline-derived CDR1 and CDR2 are LNHDA and SQIVND (reference sequence). V was pared by 6 bases and J by 7 bases, with 11 bases of the junction left unmatched. The CDR3 has 15 residues. The table came from immunoSEQ multiplex PCR; TCRdb's copy has only in-frame clones and leaves some out. The sample consists of 120,000 to 150,000 clones, 88% of them appearing once. Membership in each cohort depended on participant-reported clinical history. The chain links TRBV19 to TRBJ1-4, with 7 bases lining up with TRBD1. The TCR comes from a woman under 40 with acute COVID-19. The source material was PBMCs or T cells enriched from blood (not recorded which). The CDR3 sequence: CASRDQQGWAEKLFF. The CDR3 DNA sequence: TGTGCCAGTAGAGATCAACAGGGGTGGGCTGAAAAACTGTTTTTT. Based on the CDR3 plus reference TRBV19 and TRBJ1-4, the full variable domain is DGGITQSPKYLFRKEGQNVTLSCEQNLNHDAMYWYRQDPGQGLRLIYYSQIVNDFQKGDIAEGYSVSREKKESFPLTVTSAQKNPTAFYLCASRDQQGWAEKLFFGSGTQLSVL.